The present T cell receptor beta chain was sequenced within a study of shared clonotypes between healthy human individuals. The wider study: Aged 18 to 49, the donors were a couple of women and a few men. Regarding the study as a whole: Non-shared clonotypes displayed generation probabilities falling below those of clonotypes present in all four donors.

The assay ran at deep level. The repertoire was sequenced with immunoSEQ multiplex PCR; TCRdb's copy has only in-frame clones and lacks some. Of a few hundred thousand clones in the sample, around 97% were seen once. Germline assignment: CDR1 LNHDA and CDR2 SQIVND (reference sequence). The CDR3 totals 15 residues. Trimming took off 5 bases at V and 2 bases at J, with 13 bases between the two ends. HIV-negative, healthy adults without recent acute infections or vaccinations were the donors. About this clone itself: Its matching antigen is unknown.

The sequencing sample was made of naive CD4+ T cells sorted from blood. The subset denotes: CD45RA+ positively selected. The chain links TRBV19 to TRBJ1-5, with D unclear. The TCR was taken from a woman in her 30s in good health. The CDR3 here is CASSAIGRGNQPQHF. The CDR3 region has the DNA TGTGCCAGTAGTGCCATAGGAAGGGGCAATCAGCCCCAGCATTTT.